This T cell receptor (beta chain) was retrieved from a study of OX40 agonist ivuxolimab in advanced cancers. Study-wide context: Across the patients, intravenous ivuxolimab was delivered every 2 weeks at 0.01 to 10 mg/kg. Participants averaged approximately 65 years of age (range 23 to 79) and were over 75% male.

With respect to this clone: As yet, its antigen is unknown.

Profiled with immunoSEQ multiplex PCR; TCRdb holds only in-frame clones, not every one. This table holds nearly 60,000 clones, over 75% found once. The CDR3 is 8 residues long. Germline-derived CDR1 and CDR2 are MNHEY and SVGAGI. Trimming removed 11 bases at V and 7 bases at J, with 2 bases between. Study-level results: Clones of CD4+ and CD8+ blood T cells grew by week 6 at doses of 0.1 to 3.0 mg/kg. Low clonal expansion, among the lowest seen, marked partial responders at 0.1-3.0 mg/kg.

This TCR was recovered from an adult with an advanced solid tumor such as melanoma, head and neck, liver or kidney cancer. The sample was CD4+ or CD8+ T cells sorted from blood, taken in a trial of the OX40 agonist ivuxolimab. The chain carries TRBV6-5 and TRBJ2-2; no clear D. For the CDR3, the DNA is TGTGCCGACGGGGAGCTGTTTTTT. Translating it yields CADGELFF.